This T cell receptor (beta chain) was sequenced during a study of T cells in narcolepsy. Broader study findings: Blood of same and different patients, but not healthy controls, reportedly held recurring autoreactive clonotypes.

Trimming pared 4 bases from V and 0 bases from J, leaving 18 bases between. CDR3 size: 17 residues. Germline CDR1 reads SGHNT; CDR2 reads YYREEE (reference sequence). Concerning this clone: The antigen remains unidentified.

Sequencing used immunoSEQ multiplex PCR; TCRdb keeps in-frame clones, though not all of them. The sample includes fewer than 40,000 clones, approximately 80% of them seen just once. Sequencing was performed on memory (CD45RA-) CD4+ T cells from blood. The receptor was derived from a human donor in good health. This rearrangement joins TRBV5-4 to TRBJ2-3; D is possibly TRBD2 (6 bases). The CDR3 here is CASSIKMGLASTDTQYF. CDR3 nucleotide sequence: TGTGCCAGCAGCATAAAAATGGGACTTGCTAGCACAGATACGCAGTATTTT.